The 9 T cell receptor beta chains presented below share a single source sample, sequenced in a study of blood T cell repertoires in COVID-19. TCRdb keeps only in-frame clones here, not all; method: immunoSEQ multiplex PCR. The sample has roughly 70,000 clones, approximately 89% seen once. Sequenced input: peripheral blood. These receptors were obtained from a human donor in a cohort sampled during active COVID-19.

The CDR3: CASSVQGIYGYTF. In DNA form, the CDR3 reads TGTGCCAGCAGTGTACAGGGGATCTATGGCTACACCTTC. V and J are TRBV28 and TRBJ1-2; 7 bases match TRBD1. In germline, CDR1 is MDHEN, CDR2 SYDVKM. V lost 5 bases to trimming and J lost 4 bases; unmatched junction nucleotides: 4. The CDR3 length is 13 residues.

The chain uses TRBV3-1 (or the pseudogene TRBV3-2) and TRBJ1-4, with 9 bases that match TRBD1. The CDR3 spans 14 residues. J gave up 5 bases and V 6 bases, and 4 bases lay outside the gene matches. Germline CDR1 reads LGHDT; CDR2 reads YNNKEL (reference sequence). The CDR3 DNA reads TGTGCCAGCAGTCACAGGGGGCACAATGAAAAACTGTTTTTT. Its translation is CASSHRGHNEKLFF.

This clone appeared a single time. The chain carries TRBV27 and TRBJ2-7, with D perhaps TRBD2 (6 bases). This CDR3 is built from 14 residues. Germline CDR1 MNHEY, CDR2 SMNVEV (reference sequence). V gave up 4 bases and J gave up 2 bases, with 12 bases separating them. The CDR3 DNA reads TGTGCCAGCAGTTCCCGGGACTCACCCTACGAGCAGTACTTC. Protein sequence: CASSSRDSPYEQYF.

In nucleotides, the CDR3 is TGTGCCAGCAGCCCCAGACAGTCCTACGAGCAGTACTTC. Amino acids: CASSPRQSYEQYF. The chain combines TRBV4-2 with TRBJ2-7, with D possibly matching TRBD1 (5 bases). Deletions cut 4 bases from V and 1 base from J, with 8 bases between. This CDR3 is built from 13 residues. CDR1 and CDR2 (germline): LGHNA, YNFKEQ.

The J gene is TRBJ2-3, the V gene TRBV25-1, with TRBD2 identical over 7 bases. The CDR3 consists of 14 residues. Trimming took 6 bases from V and 8 from J; bases not matched to a gene: 11. The V gene's germline CDR1 is MGHDK and CDR2 SYGVNS. This CDR3 is CASSPWGGLGTQYF. DNA of the CDR3: TGTGCCAGCAGCCCTTGGGGGGGTCTAGGTACGCAGTATTTT.

This clone is a singleton in its sample. As DNA, the CDR3 is TGTGCCACCAGTGGTTCGGGACAGGGCTACGAGCAGTACTTC. This encodes CATSGSGQGYEQYF. The chain links TRBV24-1 to TRBJ2-7; 9 bases line up with TRBD1. Germline assignment: CDR1 KGHDR and CDR2 SFDVKD. The CDR3 totals 14 residues. Trimming cost V 5 bases and J 3 bases; bases outside gene matches: 4.

The chain carries TRBV30 and TRBJ1-1; D is undetermined. Trimming took off 0 bases at V and 4 bases at J, with 12 bases between the two ends. Germline-derived CDR1 and CDR2 are GTSNPN and SVGIG (reference sequence). CDR3 length: 14 residues. The CDR3 DNA follows: TGTGCCTGGAGTGTACTGCGGCGGGTCACTGAAGCTTTCTTT. Residues: CAWSVLRRVTEAFF.

The chain combines TRBV4-1 with TRBJ1-1; 9 nucleotides line up with TRBD1. This CDR3 region has 17 residues. CDR1 is MGHRA, CDR2 YSYEKL, per germline. J was trimmed by 6 bases and V by 0 bases; bases with no gene match: 11. The CDR3 nucleotides are TGCGCCAGCAGCCAAGAGCCCCGAACAGGGGGCGGATCTGAAGCTTTCTTT. Residues: CASSQEPRTGGGSEAFF.

J is TRBJ1-1 and V is TRBV3-1 (or the pseudogene TRBV3-2); D gene unclear. The length of the CDR3 is 14 residues. CDR1 and CDR2 (germline): LGHDT, YNNKEL (reference sequence). Trimming shortened V by 1 base and J by 1 base, and 7 bases separated the two germline ends. The CDR3 is CASSQVRQNTEAFF. The CDR3 DNA is TGTGCCAGCAGCCAAGTGAGGCAGAACACTGAAGCTTTCTTT.